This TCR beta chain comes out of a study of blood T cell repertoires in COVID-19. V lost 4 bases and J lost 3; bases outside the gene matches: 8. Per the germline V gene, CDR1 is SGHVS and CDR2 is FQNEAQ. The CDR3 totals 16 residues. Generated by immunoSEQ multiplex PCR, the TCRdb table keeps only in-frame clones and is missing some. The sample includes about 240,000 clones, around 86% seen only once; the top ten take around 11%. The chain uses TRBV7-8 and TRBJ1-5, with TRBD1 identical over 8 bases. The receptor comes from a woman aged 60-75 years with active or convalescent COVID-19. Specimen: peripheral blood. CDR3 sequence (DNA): TGTGCCAGCAGCTCTATGGGGACAGGACTCAATCAGCCCCAGCATTTT. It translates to CASSSMGTGLNQPQHF.